This T cell receptor (beta chain) was documented in a study of CD8 T cells in Susac syndrome. The CDR3 sequence is 12 residues long. The V end lost 1 base, the J end lost 2 bases, and 6 bases lay between the germline ends. Germline loops: CDR1 SQVTM, CDR2 ANQGSEA. In this sample, this clonotype turned up a few times. Its antigen is not identified. Study outcomes and limitations: Within total CD8+ repertoires, sixteen Susac-specific public clones were found, and within CD8+ TEMRA repertoires, a few.

An input of about 0.5 to 1 ug of RNA was subjected to reverse transcription using random hexamers. One entry per CDR3 protein results from TCRdb running MiXCR on the immunoSEQ multiplex PCR reads. This sample carries 80,000 to 90,000 distinct CDR3 sequences, just under 95% of them seen once, and the ten largest clones take approximately 0.47%. The chain recombines TRBV29-1 with TRBJ2-7; no clear D gene. The clonotype originates from a human donor with Susac syndrome. The specimen was CD8+ T cells from PBMCs. CDR3 sequence reads: CSVEGQAYEQYF. The CDR3 DNA follows: TGCAGCGTTGAAGGGCAGGCCTACGAGCAGTACTTC.